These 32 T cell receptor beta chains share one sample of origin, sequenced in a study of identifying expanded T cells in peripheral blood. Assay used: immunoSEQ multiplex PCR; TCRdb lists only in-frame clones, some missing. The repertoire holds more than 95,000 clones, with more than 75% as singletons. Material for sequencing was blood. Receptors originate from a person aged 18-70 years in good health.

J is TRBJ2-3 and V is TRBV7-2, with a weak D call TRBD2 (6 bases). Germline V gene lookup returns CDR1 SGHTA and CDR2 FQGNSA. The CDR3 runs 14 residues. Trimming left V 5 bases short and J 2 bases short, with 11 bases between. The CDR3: CASSRLDYTDTQYF. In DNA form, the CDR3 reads TGTGCCAGCAGCCGATTGGACTACACAGATACGCAGTATTTT. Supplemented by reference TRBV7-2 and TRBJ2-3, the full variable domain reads GAGVSQSPSNKVTEKGKDVELRCDPISGHTALYWYRQSLGQGLEFLIYFQGNSAPDKSGLPSDRFSAERTGGSVSTLTIQRTQQEDSAVYLCASSRLDYTDTQYFGPGTRLTVL.

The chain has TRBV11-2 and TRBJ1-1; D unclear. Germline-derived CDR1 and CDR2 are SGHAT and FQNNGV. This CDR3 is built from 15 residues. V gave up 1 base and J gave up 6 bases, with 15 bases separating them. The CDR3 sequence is CASSLVVIASSEAFF. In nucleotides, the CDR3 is TGTGCCAGCAGCTTAGTGGTTATCGCCTCGTCTGAAGCTTTCTTT.

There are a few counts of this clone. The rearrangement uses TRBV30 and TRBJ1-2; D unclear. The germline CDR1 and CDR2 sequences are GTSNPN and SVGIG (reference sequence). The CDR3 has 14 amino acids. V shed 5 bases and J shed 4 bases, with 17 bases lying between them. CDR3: CAWAYIGLSYGYTF. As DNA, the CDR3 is TGTGCCTGGGCTTACATAGGACTCTCCTATGGCTACACCTTC.

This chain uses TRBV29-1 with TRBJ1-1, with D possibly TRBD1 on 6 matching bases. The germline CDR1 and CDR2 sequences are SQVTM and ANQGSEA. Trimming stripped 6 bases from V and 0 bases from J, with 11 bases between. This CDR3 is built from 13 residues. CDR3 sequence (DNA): TGCAGCGTGAAGGGGGGCATGAACACTGAAGCTTTCTTT. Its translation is CSVKGGMNTEAFF.

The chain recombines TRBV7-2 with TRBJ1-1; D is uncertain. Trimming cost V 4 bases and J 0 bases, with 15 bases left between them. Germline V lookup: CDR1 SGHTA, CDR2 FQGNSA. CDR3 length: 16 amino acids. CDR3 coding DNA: TGTGCCAGCAGCTCGACCCCCAGACGGATGAACACTGAAGCTTTCTTT. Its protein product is CASSSTPRRMNTEAFF.

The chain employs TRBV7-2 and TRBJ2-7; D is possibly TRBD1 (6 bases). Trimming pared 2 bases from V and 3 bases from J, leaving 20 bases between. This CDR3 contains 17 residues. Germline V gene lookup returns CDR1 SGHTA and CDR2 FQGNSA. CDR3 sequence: CASSLSRGFFNIYEQYF. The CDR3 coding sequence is TGTGCCAGCAGCTTAAGCAGGGGATTTTTCAATATCTACGAGCAGTACTTC.

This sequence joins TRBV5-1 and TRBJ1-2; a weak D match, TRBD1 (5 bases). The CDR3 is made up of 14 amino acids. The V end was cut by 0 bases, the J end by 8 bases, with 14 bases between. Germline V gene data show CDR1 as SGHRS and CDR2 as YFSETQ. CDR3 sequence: CASSLAQGEGGYTF. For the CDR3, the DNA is TGCGCCAGCAGCTTGGCTCAAGGGGAAGGGGGCTACACCTTC.

CDR3: CASSNQGRADTQYF. CDR3 sequence (DNA): TGTGCCAGCAGCAACCAGGGTCGCGCAGATACGCAGTATTTT. The chain is built from TRBV7-6 and TRBJ2-3; possible D gene TRBD1, 5 bases. There are 14 residues in the CDR3. Germline V lookup: CDR1 SGHVS, CDR2 FNYEAQ. Trimming stripped 5 bases from V and 4 bases from J, with 13 bases between.

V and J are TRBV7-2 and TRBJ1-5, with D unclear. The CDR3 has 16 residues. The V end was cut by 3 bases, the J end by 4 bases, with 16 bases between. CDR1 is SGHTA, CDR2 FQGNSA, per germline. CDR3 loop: CASSFFYFTGNQPQHF. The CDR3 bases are TGTGCCAGCAGCTTCTTCTACTTTACGGGGAATCAGCCCCAGCATTTT.

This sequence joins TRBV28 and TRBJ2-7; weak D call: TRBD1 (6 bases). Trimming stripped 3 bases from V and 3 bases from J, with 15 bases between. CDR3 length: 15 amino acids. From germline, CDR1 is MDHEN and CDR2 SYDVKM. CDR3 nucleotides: TGTGCCAGCAGTTTCGTCAGGGGCGGCTACTACGAGCAGTACTTC. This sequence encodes CASSFVRGGYYEQYF.

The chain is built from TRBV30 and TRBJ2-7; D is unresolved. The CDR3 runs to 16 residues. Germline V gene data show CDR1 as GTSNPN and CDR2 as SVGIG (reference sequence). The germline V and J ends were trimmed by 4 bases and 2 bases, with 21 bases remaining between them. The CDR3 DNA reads TGTGCCTGGACCCCGGAGAGGTTGATGGAGACCTACGAGCAGTACTTC. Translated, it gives CAWTPERLMETYEQYF.

CDR3: CAIRQGAGYYGYTF. The CDR3 DNA is TGTGCCATAAGACAGGGGGCAGGTTACTATGGCTACACCTTC. This chain connects TRBV10-3 to TRBJ1-2; TRBD1 matches at 10 bases. The CDR3 covers 14 residues. Germline V gives CDR1 ENHRY, CDR2 SYGVKD. V lost 9 bases and J lost 3; bases outside the gene matches: 7.

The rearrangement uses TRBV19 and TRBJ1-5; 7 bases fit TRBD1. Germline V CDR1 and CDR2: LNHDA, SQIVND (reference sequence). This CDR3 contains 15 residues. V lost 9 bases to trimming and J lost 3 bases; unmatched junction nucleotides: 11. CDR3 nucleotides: TGTGCCAGCAATCCCGACAGGGTTGACAATCAGCCCCAGCATTTT. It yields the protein CASNPDRVDNQPQHF.

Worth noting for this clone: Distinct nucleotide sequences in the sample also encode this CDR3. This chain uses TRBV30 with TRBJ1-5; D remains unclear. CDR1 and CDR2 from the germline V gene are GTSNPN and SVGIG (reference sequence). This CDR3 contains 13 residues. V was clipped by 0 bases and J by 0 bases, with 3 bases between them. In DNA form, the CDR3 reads TGTGCCTGGAGTGTTCGTAGCAATCAGCCCCAGCATTTT. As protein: CAWSVRSNQPQHF.

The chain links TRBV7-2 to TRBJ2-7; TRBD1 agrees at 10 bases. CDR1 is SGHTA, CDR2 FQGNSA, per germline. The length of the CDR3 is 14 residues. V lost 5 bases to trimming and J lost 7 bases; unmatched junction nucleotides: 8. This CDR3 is CASSRQGALWEQYF. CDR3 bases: TGTGCCAGCAGCCGACAGGGGGCGCTTTGGGAGCAGTACTTC.

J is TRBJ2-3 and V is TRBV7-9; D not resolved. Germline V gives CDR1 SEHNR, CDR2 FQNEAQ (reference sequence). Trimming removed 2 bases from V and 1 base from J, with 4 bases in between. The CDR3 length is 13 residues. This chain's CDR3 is CASSLSRTDTQYF. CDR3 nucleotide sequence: TGTGCCAGCAGCTTAAGCCGCACAGATACGCAGTATTTT. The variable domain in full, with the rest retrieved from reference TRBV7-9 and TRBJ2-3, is DTGVSQNPRHKITKRGQNVTFRCDPISEHNRLYWYRQTLGQGPEFLTYFQNEAQLEKSRLLSDRFSAERPKGSFSTLEIQRTEQGDSAMYLCASSLSRTDTQYFGPGTRLTVL.

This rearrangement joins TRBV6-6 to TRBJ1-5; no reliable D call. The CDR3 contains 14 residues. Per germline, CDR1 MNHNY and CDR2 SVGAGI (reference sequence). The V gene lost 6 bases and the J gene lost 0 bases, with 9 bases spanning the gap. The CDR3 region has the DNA TGTGCCAGCAGGAAGAACTATAGCAATCAGCCCCAGCATTTT. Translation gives CASRKNYSNQPQHF.

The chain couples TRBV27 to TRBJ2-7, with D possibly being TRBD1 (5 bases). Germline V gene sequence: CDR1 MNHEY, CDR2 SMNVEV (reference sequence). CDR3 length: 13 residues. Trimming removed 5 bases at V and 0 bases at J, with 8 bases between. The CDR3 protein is CASSRQPSYEQYF. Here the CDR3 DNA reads TGTGCCAGCAGTAGACAGCCCTCCTACGAGCAGTACTTC.

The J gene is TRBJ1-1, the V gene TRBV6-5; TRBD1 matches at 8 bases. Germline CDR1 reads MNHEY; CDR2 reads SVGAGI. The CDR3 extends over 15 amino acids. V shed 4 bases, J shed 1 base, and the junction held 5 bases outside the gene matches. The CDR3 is CASSLNTGGNTEAFF. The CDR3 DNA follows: TGTGCCAGCAGTTTAAATACAGGGGGGAACACTGAAGCTTTCTTT.

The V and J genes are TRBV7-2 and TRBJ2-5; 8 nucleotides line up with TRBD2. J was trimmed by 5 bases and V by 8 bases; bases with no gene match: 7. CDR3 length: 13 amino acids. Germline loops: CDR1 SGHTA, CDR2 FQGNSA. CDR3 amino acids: CASRTSPKETQYF. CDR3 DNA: TGTGCCAGCCGGACTAGCCCCAAGGAGACCCAGTACTTC.

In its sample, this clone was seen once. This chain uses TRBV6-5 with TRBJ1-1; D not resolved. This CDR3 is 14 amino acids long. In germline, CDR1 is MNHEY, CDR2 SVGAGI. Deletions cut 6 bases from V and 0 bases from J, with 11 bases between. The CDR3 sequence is CASRRNSMNTEAFF. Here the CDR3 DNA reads TGTGCCAGCAGGCGCAACAGTATGAACACTGAAGCTTTCTTT.

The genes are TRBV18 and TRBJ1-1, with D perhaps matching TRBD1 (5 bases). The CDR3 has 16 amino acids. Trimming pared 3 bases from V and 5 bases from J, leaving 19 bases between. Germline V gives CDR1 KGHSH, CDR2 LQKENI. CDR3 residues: CASSPNSQGGTTEAFF. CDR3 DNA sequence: TGTGCCAGCTCACCGAACTCCCAGGGTGGAACAACTGAAGCTTTCTTT.

The CDR3 loop is CASSLIGTRLRNEQFF. The CDR3 DNA reads as TGCGCCAGCAGCCTGATAGGGACTAGACTCAGGAATGAGCAGTTCTTC. This chain uses TRBV5-1 with TRBJ2-1; 8 positions match TRBD2. J lost 7 bases, V lost 4 bases, and 13 bases had no gene match. The germline CDR1 and CDR2 sequences are SGHRS and YFSETQ. There are 16 residues in the CDR3.

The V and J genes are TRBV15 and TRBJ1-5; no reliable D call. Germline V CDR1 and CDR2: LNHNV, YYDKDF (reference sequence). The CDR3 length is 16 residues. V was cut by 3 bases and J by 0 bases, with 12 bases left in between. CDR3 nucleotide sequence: TGTGCCACCAGCAGTGAGTCCGCCTATAGCAATCAGCCCCAGCATTTT. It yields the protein CATSSESAYSNQPQHF.

The CDR3 loop reads CASSLGSGSGNTIYF. The CDR3 coding sequence is TGTGCCAGCAGCTTAGGTTCAGGCTCTGGAAACACCATATATTTT. The chain links TRBV7-2 to TRBJ1-3; no clear D. Trimming stripped 1 base from V and 0 bases from J, with 7 bases between. Germline lookup yields CDR1 SGHTA and CDR2 FQGNSA. The CDR3 sequence is 15 residues long.

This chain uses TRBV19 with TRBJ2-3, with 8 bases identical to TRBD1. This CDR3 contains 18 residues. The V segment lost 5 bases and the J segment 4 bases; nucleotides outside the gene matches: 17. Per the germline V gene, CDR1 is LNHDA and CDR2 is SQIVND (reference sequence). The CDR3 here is CASSSDRVVLWGADTQYF. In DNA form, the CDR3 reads TGTGCCAGTAGTTCGGACAGGGTGGTGCTTTGGGGGGCAGATACGCAGTATTTT.

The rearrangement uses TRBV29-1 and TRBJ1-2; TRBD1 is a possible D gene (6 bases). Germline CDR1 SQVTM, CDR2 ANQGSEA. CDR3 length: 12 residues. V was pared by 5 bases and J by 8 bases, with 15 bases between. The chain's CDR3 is CSVIQGYEGYTF. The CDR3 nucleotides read TGCAGCGTTATACAGGGATATGAGGGCTACACCTTC.

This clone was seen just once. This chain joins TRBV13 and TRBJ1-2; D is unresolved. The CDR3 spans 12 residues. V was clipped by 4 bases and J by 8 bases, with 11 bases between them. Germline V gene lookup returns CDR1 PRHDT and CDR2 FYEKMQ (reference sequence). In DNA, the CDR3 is TGTGCCAGCAGCTCCGCAGTTGACGGCTACACCTTC. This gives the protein CASSSAVDGYTF.

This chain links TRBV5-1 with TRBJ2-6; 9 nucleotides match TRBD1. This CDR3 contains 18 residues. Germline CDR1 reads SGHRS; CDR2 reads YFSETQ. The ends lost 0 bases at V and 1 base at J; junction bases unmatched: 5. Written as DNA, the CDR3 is TGCGCCAGCAGCTTGGCGGGACAGGGCCGATCTGGGGCCAACGTCCTGACTTTC. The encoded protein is CASSLAGQGRSGANVLTF.

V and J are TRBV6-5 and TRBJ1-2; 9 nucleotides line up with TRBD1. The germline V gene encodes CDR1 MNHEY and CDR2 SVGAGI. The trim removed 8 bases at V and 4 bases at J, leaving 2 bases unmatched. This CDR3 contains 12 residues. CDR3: CASATGGYGYTF. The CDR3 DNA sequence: TGTGCCAGCGCGACAGGGGGCTATGGCTACACCTTC.

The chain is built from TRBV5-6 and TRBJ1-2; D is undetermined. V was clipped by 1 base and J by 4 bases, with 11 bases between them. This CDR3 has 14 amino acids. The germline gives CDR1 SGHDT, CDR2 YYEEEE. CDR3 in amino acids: CASSLRQEIYGYTF. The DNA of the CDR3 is TGTGCCAGCAGCTTGAGGCAAGAGATCTATGGCTACACCTTC.

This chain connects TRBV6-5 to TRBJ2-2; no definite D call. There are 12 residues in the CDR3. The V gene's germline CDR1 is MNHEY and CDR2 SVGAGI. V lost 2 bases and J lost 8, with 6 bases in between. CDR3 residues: CASSYPYGELFF. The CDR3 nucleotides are TGTGCCAGCAGTTACCCTTATGGGGAGCTGTTTTTT.